In its sample, the clone carrying this T cell receptor (beta chain) was seen a few times. In germline, CDR1 is SGHRS, CDR2 YFSETQ. The CDR3 loop spans 15 amino acids. V lost 0 bases and J 3 bases, leaving 9 bases between the germline ends. The data were taken from a study of blood T cell repertoires in COVID-19. As handled by the study authors: Using reference gene primer amplification, nucleated cell counts were estimated. Generated by immunoSEQ multiplex PCR, the TCRdb table keeps only in-frame clones and is missing some. V, J and clone size reflect that table, while D and trimming were determined from the DNA. The table has roughly 150,000 clones, 70% to 85% seen once; the top ten hold around 6.9%.

What was sequenced was peripheral blood. The V and J genes are TRBV5-1 and TRBJ1-4, with D maybe TRBD1 (5 bases). The receptor's source is an elderly man with COVID-19, enrolled during active disease. The CDR3 nucleotides read TGCGCCAGCAGCTTGGTAGGGGCACCTAATGAAAAACTGTTTTTT. Amino acid sequence: CASSLVGAPNEKLFF.